The 14 T cell receptor beta chains in this list originate from one sample, sequenced in a study of shared clonotypes between healthy human individuals (TCRdb year 2020). CD8 naive samples were CD45RO-negative cells positively selected for CCR7, giving a CD45RA+CCR7+ population that excluded TemRA cells. Receptors were amplified or captured by the immunoSEQ multiplex PCR assay. TCRdb took over this immuneACCESS table, retaining in-frame rearrangements with V and J assigned. Such tables are incomplete; in checked studies, under half of the missing clones stem from an unresolved V gene, and the remainder is unexplained. This sample lists about 2.2 million clones; around 93% were detected once. In total, the top ten clones hold approximately 1.7% of the sample. Input material: naive CD8+ T cells from PBMCs. The sample's cell subset or site label, in plain terms: CD45RA+CCR7+. The source is a man aged 18 to 30 in good health. Some clones in this sample may be carry-over from other donors' samples.

This rearrangement joins TRBV9 to TRBJ2-3, with TRBD2 identical over 8 bases. CDR3 length: 17 amino acids. Germline V gene sequence: CDR1 SGDLS, CDR2 YYNGEE. With 3 bases clipped from V and 2 bases from J, the junction kept 11 bases outside the gene matches. The CDR3 protein is CASSDGILAENTDTQYF. For the CDR3, the DNA is TGTGCCAGCAGCGACGGGATACTAGCGGAAAACACAGATACGCAGTATTTT.

This chain links TRBV6-5 with TRBJ2-2; D gene uncertain. The CDR3 covers 15 residues. V was pared by 6 bases and J by 1 base, with 12 bases between. The germline V gene has CDR1 MNHEY and CDR2 SVGAGI. CDR3 coding DNA: TGTGCCAGCAGCCCTTTAGTGAGGAACACCGGGGAGCTGTTTTTT. Translating it yields CASSPLVRNTGELFF.

The chain couples TRBV5-6 to TRBJ2-7, with TRBD2 identical over 11 bases. The CDR3 extends over 18 amino acids. V was pared by 0 bases and J by 0 bases, with 8 bases of the junction left unmatched. CDR1 is SGHDT and CDR2 is YYEEEE in the germline V gene. CDR3 in DNA: TGTGCCAGCAGCTTGGTAGTCTCTAGCGGGAGGCCCTCCTACGAGCAGTACTTC. Its translation is CASSLVVSSGRPSYEQYF.

The rearrangement uses TRBV5-1 and TRBJ2-3; D gene uncertain. Per germline, CDR1 SGHRS and CDR2 YFSETQ. CDR3 length equals 13 residues. Trimming cost V 4 bases and J 5 bases, with 11 bases left between them. CDR3 DNA: TGCGCCAGCAGCCCCGCCGTAGGAGATACGCAGTATTTT. Encoded protein: CASSPAVGDTQYF.

The rearrangement uses TRBV7-9 and TRBJ2-3; 10 positions match TRBD2. Germline V gene data show CDR1 as SEHNR and CDR2 as FQNEAQ (reference sequence). Trimming removed 1 base from V and 5 bases from J; junction bases left unmatched: 6. This CDR3 comprises 16 residues. CDR3 protein: CASSLGTSGGGDTQYF. The CDR3 DNA reads as TGTGCCAGCAGCTTAGGGACTAGCGGTGGAGGAGATACGCAGTATTTT.

The genes are TRBV27 and TRBJ2-7, with D possibly being TRBD1 or TRBD2 (5 bases each). Between the trimmed V and J ends, which lost 3 bases and 0 bases, there was a span of 9 bases. CDR3 size: 14 residues. Germline assignment: CDR1 MNHEY and CDR2 SMNVEV (reference sequence). In DNA, the CDR3 is TGTGCCAGCAGTTTCTGGGGACCCTCCTACGAGCAGTACTTC. Protein product: CASSFWGPSYEQYF.

This chain connects TRBV11-2 to TRBJ2-1; D remains unclear. Germline V CDR1 and CDR2: SGHAT, FQNNGV. The CDR3 spans 11 residues. Trimming stripped 4 bases from V and 9 bases from J, with 7 bases between. CDR3 residues: CASSSLSEQFF. The CDR3 DNA follows: TGTGCCAGCAGCTCCTTGAGTGAGCAGTTCTTC.

V usage is TRBV6-1 and J usage is TRBJ1-5; no firm D call. V lost 6 bases and J lost 2, with 11 bases in between. Looked up from germline, CDR1 is MNHNS and CDR2 is SASEGT. The CDR3 sequence is 14 residues long. This CDR3 reads CASRDPDGNQPQHF. As DNA, the CDR3 is TGTGCCAGCAGGGACCCAGACGGCAATCAGCCCCAGCATTTT.

This chain links TRBV6-5 with TRBJ2-1, with 8 positions matching TRBD2. The V gene's germline CDR1 is MNHEY and CDR2 SVGAGI. The CDR3 has 14 residues. Losses at the gene ends were 5 bases for V and 6 bases for J; bases not matched to a gene: 6. The DNA for the CDR3 is TGTGCCAGCAGTGCGGGACTAGTGGGCAATGAGCAGTTCTTC. Translation: CASSAGLVGNEQFF.

The chain employs TRBV27 and TRBJ2-3; D might be TRBD2 (6 bases). Between the trimmed V and J ends, which lost 7 bases and 5 bases, there was a span of 16 bases. Germline V gene data show CDR1 as MNHEY and CDR2 as SMNVEV (reference sequence). The CDR3 contains 14 residues. The CDR3 coding sequence is TGTGCCAGCACGGCGGGGACCCCAGGAGATACGCAGTATTTT. Residues: CASTAGTPGDTQYF.

Only one count was recorded for this clone. This rearrangement joins TRBV5-4 to TRBJ1-1; the D is unclear. V dropped 2 bases and J dropped 4 bases, with 9 bases sitting between them. Germline V gene data show CDR1 as SGHNT and CDR2 as YYREEE (reference sequence). The CDR3 is 13 amino acids. The CDR3 region has the DNA TGTGCCAGCAGCTTCTATGGAGGCACTGAAGCTTTCTTT. Translation: CASSFYGGTEAFF.

J is TRBJ2-7 and V is TRBV5-1, with D maybe TRBD2 (6 bases). V lost 2 bases and J lost 4, with 16 bases in between. Germline V gives CDR1 SGHRS, CDR2 YFSETQ. This CDR3 is built from 15 residues. CDR3 region: CASSFYGGVEYEQYF. In DNA, the CDR3 is TGCGCCAGCAGCTTTTACGGAGGGGTGGAGTACGAGCAGTACTTC.

The V gene is TRBV27, the J gene TRBJ2-7, with 9 bases matching TRBD2. V was pared by 5 bases and J by 6 bases, with 11 bases of the junction left unmatched. The CDR3 covers 15 residues. Per germline, CDR1 MNHEY and CDR2 SMNVEV (reference sequence). CDR3 DNA sequence: TGTGCCAGCAGTAGCGAGCCTAGCGGGACCTCCGAGCAGTACTTC. Translation: CASSSEPSGTSEQYF.

The chain joins TRBV28 to TRBJ2-7; 8 nucleotides agree with TRBD1. Germline CDR1 MDHEN, CDR2 SYDVKM. The junction had 7 bases not matched to a gene; V was cut back by 6 bases and J by 3 bases. CDR3 length equals 14 residues. CDR3 in amino acids: CASRRQGKRYEQYF. DNA for the CDR3: TGTGCCAGCAGGAGACAGGGGAAACGCTACGAGCAGTACTTC.